This T cell receptor (beta chain) was recovered during a study of blood T cell repertoires in COVID-19. Sequencing used immunoSEQ multiplex PCR; TCRdb keeps in-frame clones, though not all of them. The sample consists of around 35,000 clones, 90% of them appearing once. Losses at the gene ends were 4 bases for V and 6 bases for J; bases not matched to a gene: 21. There are 19 residues in the CDR3. Germline lookup yields CDR1 SGHTA and CDR2 FQGTGA. V and J are TRBV7-3 and TRBJ2-1; 7 bases agree with TRBD2. This sequence originates from a human donor in a cohort sampled during active COVID-19. Sequencing input: peripheral blood. The CDR3 region has the DNA TGTGCCAGCAGCTGGGCCCCACTCAGACTAGCAGACCTACGCAATGAGCAGTTCTTC. It yields the protein CASSWAPLRLADLRNEQFF.